These 21 T cell receptor beta chains originate from one sample sequenced in a study of T cell repertoires in cytomegalovirus infection. TCRdb passed the reads through MiXCR, listing each CDR3 protein once. The data hold some 940,000 distinct CDR3 sequences, with around 30% observed a single time. These receptors' targets are unknown. The starting material was cultured CD8+ T cells from PBMCs, obtained from culture after CMV antigen stimulation. The receptor source for this set is a human donor in good health (CMV status not recorded). Some clones in this sample may be carry-over from other donors' samples.

This clonotype was picked up one time. The junction does not match germline at one end; this may be a read error. This chain links TRBV4-2 with TRBJ2-7, with a weak D call TRBD1 (5 bases). Germline V gives CDR1 LGHNA, CDR2 YNFKEQ. The CDR3 has 15 residues. The DNA for the CDR3 is TGTGCCAGCAGCCCCGACAGACCGAGCTCCTGCGAGCAGTACTTC. This translates into CASSPDRPSSCEQYF.

This clonotype was seen only a few times. The chain combines TRBV5-6 with TRBJ2-1, with TRBD1 identical over 12 bases. Looked up from germline, CDR1 is SGHDT and CDR2 is YYEEEE. V dropped 6 bases and J dropped 6; count of bases not matched to a gene: 7. The CDR3 sequence is 15 residues long. CDR3 sequence: CASKWGTGGLNEQFF. DNA for the CDR3: TGTGCCAGCAAGTGGGGGACAGGGGGCCTCAATGAGCAGTTCTTC. Variable domain in full (rest from reference TRBV5-6 and TRBJ2-1): DAGVTQSPTHLIKTRGQQVTLRCSPKSGHDTVSWYQQALGQGPQFIFQYYEEEERQRGNFPDRFSGHQFPNYSSELNVNALLLGDSALYLCASKWGTGGLNEQFFGPGTRLTVL.

This clonotype was recorded a few times. J is TRBJ2-1 and V is TRBV4-3, with TRBD2 identical over 10 bases. Germline V gene data show CDR1 as LGHNA and CDR2 as YSLEER. Trimming took 0 bases from V and 4 from J; bases not matched to a gene: 15. There are 20 residues in the CDR3. CDR3 sequence (DNA): TGCGCCAGCAGCCAAGAAGCCCTAGCGGGGGCCCTTCCCCATTACAATGAGCAGTTCTTC. This translates into CASSQEALAGALPHYNEQFF.

The table lists this clonotype with a few counts. CDR3 protein: CASSEEKNHWEKLFF. CDR3 bases: TGTGCCAGCAGTGAAGAAAAGAACCACTGGGAAAAACTGTTTTTT. This sequence joins TRBV6-1 and TRBJ1-4, with D unclear. Trimming shortened V by 1 base and J by 8 bases, and 14 bases separated the two germline ends. Germline V gene lookup returns CDR1 MNHNS and CDR2 SASEGT. The CDR3 totals 15 residues.

The chain recombines TRBV27 with TRBJ2-3; the D call may be TRBD1 or TRBD2 (5 bases each). In germline, CDR1 is MNHEY, CDR2 SMNVEV (reference sequence). This CDR3 is 16 amino acids long. The germline V and J ends were trimmed by 1 base and 2 bases, with 13 bases remaining between them. CDR3 DNA: TGTGCCAGCAGTTTATTTGGGACGGGATACACAGATACGCAGTATTTT. Amino acids: CASSLFGTGYTDTQYF.

This chain's CDR3 is CASRSGGRQETQYF. CDR3 nucleotides: TGTGCCAGCAGATCGGGGGGTCGTCAAGAGACCCAGTACTTC. The J gene is TRBJ2-5, the V gene TRBV7-9; TRBD2 aligns across 7 bases. The CDR3 is 14 residues long. Losses at the gene ends were 6 bases for V and 2 bases for J; bases not matched to a gene: 6. Looked up from germline, CDR1 is SEHNR and CDR2 is FQNEAQ (reference sequence).

The V gene is TRBV5-6, the J gene TRBJ2-4, with unresolved D. The germline V and J ends were trimmed by 2 bases and 0 bases, with 12 bases remaining between them. Germline V CDR1 and CDR2: SGHDT, YYEEEE. This CDR3 region has 16 residues. CDR3 residues: CASSFGRPQAKNIQYF. The CDR3 DNA is TGTGCCAGCAGCTTCGGCAGGCCACAAGCCAAAAACATTCAGTACTTC.

This clonotype was picked up a small number of times. The chain links TRBV6-2 or TRBV6-3 to TRBJ1-1, with D tentatively TRBD1 (5 bases). CDR1 is MNHEY and CDR2 is SVGEGT in the germline V gene. The CDR3 contains 15 residues. As DNA, the CDR3 is TGTGCTGTAAAGGGGTGGGAGGGCCCGAACACTGAAGCTTTCTTT. Protein: CAVKGWEGPNTEAFF.

This clonotype was seen repeatedly, ten times or more. This chain links TRBV7-6 with TRBJ1-3, with D possibly being TRBD1 (5 bases). Trimming stripped 7 bases from V and 0 bases from J, with 19 bases between. Germline-derived CDR1 and CDR2 are SGHVS and FNYEAQ. The CDR3 loop spans 17 amino acids. CDR3 amino acids: CASTSRDGSSSGNTIYF. CDR3 nucleotide sequence: TGTGCCAGCACCTCTCGGGACGGTAGTAGCTCTGGAAACACCATATATTTT.

The chain uses TRBV7-9 and TRBJ1-2, with D perhaps matching TRBD1 (5 bases). V lost 1 base, J lost 4 bases, and 13 bases lay in between. From germline, CDR1 is SEHNR and CDR2 FQNEAQ (reference sequence). The CDR3 spans 15 residues. The CDR3 coding sequence is TGTGCCAGCAGCTTAGGAGCAGGGCTTATCTATGGCTACACCTTC. This translates into CASSLGAGLIYGYTF.

CDR3 coding DNA: TGCGCCAGCAGCCAAGACGGAGGGCCCCAACAGCCCCAGCATTTT. This codes for CASSQDGGPQQPQHF. The V and J genes are TRBV4-3 and TRBJ1-5; D remains ambiguous. The CDR3 length is 15 residues. The germline gives CDR1 LGHNA, CDR2 YSLEER. V was shortened by 0 bases and J by 7 bases, with 13 bases between the two germline ends.

This clonotype appeared many times. The CDR3 nucleotides are TGTGCCAGTAGTTATACAGTGGGGTTCTCAGGATACAATCAGCCCCAGCATTTT. It specifies CASSYTVGFSGYNQPQHF. J is TRBJ1-5 and V is TRBV19, with D unclear. Germline V gives CDR1 LNHDA, CDR2 SQIVND (reference sequence). V was trimmed by 5 bases and J by 3 bases, leaving 23 bases between them. The CDR3 is made up of 18 amino acids. Combining the CDR3 with reference TRBV19 and TRBJ1-5 gives the whole variable domain DGGITQSPKYLFRKEGQNVTLSCEQNLNHDAMYWYRQDPGQGLRLIYYSQIVNDFQKGDIAEGYSVSREKKESFPLTVTSAQKNPTAFYLCASSYTVGFSGYNQPQHFGDGTRLSIL.

CDR3 sequence reads: CASSLLTTLNTEAFF. The CDR3 region has the DNA TGTGCCAGCAGTTTACTTACAACCCTGAACACTGAAGCTTTCTTT. The chain joins TRBV12-3 or TRBV12-4 to TRBJ1-1; unclear D gene. CDR3 length: 15 residues. Trimming shortened V by 2 bases and J by 0 bases, and 10 bases separated the two germline ends.

The CDR3 region is CASSYVPGQVNTEAFF. For the CDR3, the DNA is TGTGCCAGCAGTTACGTCCCGGGACAGGTGAACACTGAAGCTTTCTTT. The V call is TRBV6-6, the J call TRBJ1-1; TRBD1 matches 8 bases. The CDR3 runs to 16 residues. Germline assignment: CDR1 MNHNY and CDR2 SVGAGI (reference sequence). V lost 2 bases and J lost 0; bases outside the gene matches: 5.

This clonotype occurred many times. V is TRBV6-2 or TRBV6-3 and J is TRBJ2-1; D may be TRBD2 (6 bases). V lost 2 bases and J 6 bases, leaving 8 bases between the germline ends. CDR1 and CDR2 from the germline V gene are MNHEY and SVGEGT. The CDR3 has 13 amino acids. The CDR3 spells CASSYGRINEQFF. The CDR3 coding sequence is TGTGCCAGCAGTTACGGGAGGATCAATGAGCAGTTCTTC.

V gene TRBV5-4 combines with J gene TRBJ2-5; 14 nucleotides line up with TRBD2. Germline CDR1 SGHNT, CDR2 YYREEE (reference sequence). The CDR3 is 15 amino acids. V shed 3 bases and J 6 bases; nucleotides not matched to a gene: 4. The CDR3 sequence: CASSSTSGGAKTQYF. As DNA, the CDR3 is TGTGCCAGCAGCTCGACTAGCGGGGGGGCTAAGACCCAGTACTTC.

Many counts were recorded for this clonotype. This chain joins TRBV7-6 and TRBJ1-6; D remains unclear. V dropped 1 base and J dropped 0 bases, with 7 bases sitting between them. Looked up from germline, CDR1 is SGHVS and CDR2 is FNYEAQ. This CDR3 comprises 16 residues. The CDR3 loop reads CASSLEGDSYNSPLHF. CDR3 DNA: TGTGCCAGCAGCTTAGAGGGAGACTCCTATAATTCACCCCTCCACTTT.

This clonotype has only a few counts. As DNA, the CDR3 is TGTGCCACCAGTGATTTATCGGGGGGGTTTCGACAAGAGACCCAGTACTTC. Residues: CATSDLSGGFRQETQYF. J is TRBJ2-5 and V is TRBV24-1; 8 nucleotides match TRBD2. V lost 1 base, J lost 2 bases, and 8 bases stayed unmatched. This CDR3 spans 17 amino acids. Germline V gene data show CDR1 as KGHDR and CDR2 as SFDVKD.

This clonotype occurred a few times. The V and J genes are TRBV12-3 or TRBV12-4 and TRBJ2-1, with D maybe TRBD1 (6 bases). The CDR3 sequence is 14 residues long. Between the trimmed V and J ends, which lost 2 bases and 8 bases, there was a span of 13 bases. This CDR3 reads CASSLNKQGYEQFF. CDR3 in DNA: TGTGCCAGCAGTTTAAATAAACAGGGCTATGAGCAGTTCTTC.

This clonotype came up a few times. This chain uses TRBV6-1 with TRBJ2-1; D gene unclear. Trimming left V 3 bases short and J 6 bases short, with 3 bases between. The germline V gene has CDR1 MNHNS and CDR2 SASEGT. The CDR3 extends over 11 amino acids. For the CDR3, the DNA is TGTGCCAGCAGTGATTCCAATGAGCAGTTCTTC. Translated, it gives CASSDSNEQFF.

Only one count was recorded for this clonotype. The V and J genes are TRBV6-2 or TRBV6-3 and TRBJ2-3; 10 bases agree with TRBD2. The CDR3 extends over 19 amino acids. Unmatched junction bases numbered 18, after V lost 6 bases and J lost 3 bases. CDR1 and CDR2 (germline): MNHEY, SVGEGT. The CDR3, as DNA: TGTGCCAGCAGCTTGACAGGGTCGGCTAGCGGGGGCTCTACAGATACGCAGTATTTT. Encoded protein: CASSLTGSASGGSTDTQYF.